What follows are 14 T cell receptor beta chains derived from one specimen sequenced in a study of blood T cell repertoires in COVID-19. The table came from immunoSEQ multiplex PCR; TCRdb's copy has only in-frame clones and leaves some out. Of 150,000 to 200,000 clones listed, 75% to 90% are singletons. The sample taken for sequencing was PBMCs or T cells enriched from blood (not recorded which). The receptors originated from a woman in her sixties or seventies who had recovered from COVID-19.

The chain employs TRBV6-5 and TRBJ2-3; a possible D gene is TRBD1 (6 bases). Germline-derived CDR1 and CDR2 are MNHEY and SVGAGI. Trimming took 8 bases from V and 1 from J, leaving 13 bases between them. CDR3 length: 14 amino acids. The CDR3 DNA reads TGTGCCAGCGGGGACATCTTAGGCACAGATACGCAGTATTTT. It translates to CASGDILGTDTQYF.

The chain recombines TRBV5-1 with TRBJ1-1, with 7 bases aligning to TRBD1. Germline-derived CDR1 and CDR2 are SGHRS and YFSETQ. The J segment lost 4 bases and the V segment lost 0 bases, leaving 6 bases of the junction unmatched. This CDR3 has 15 residues. Written as DNA, the CDR3 is TGCGCCAGCAGCTTGGCGGAGGGGGCGGGCACTGAAGCTTTCTTT. This encodes CASSLAEGAGTEAFF. Supplemented by reference TRBV5-1 and TRBJ1-1, the full variable domain reads KAGVTQTPRYLIKTRGQQVTLSCSPISGHRSVSWYQQTPGQGLQFLFEYFSETQRNKGNFPGRFSGRQFSNSRSEMNVSTLELGDSALYLCASSLAEGAGTEAFFGQGTRLTVV.

In DNA form, the CDR3 reads TGTGCCAGCAGCTTCCCCCCGGGAGCGGGAGGCTACACCTTC. This sequence encodes CASSFPPGAGGYTF. V usage is TRBV5-8 and J usage is TRBJ1-2, with unresolved D. Germline CDR1 reads SGHTS; CDR2 reads YDEGEE. Trimming took 2 bases from V and 8 from J, leaving 16 bases between them. The CDR3 sequence is 14 residues long.

The chain has TRBV6-5 and TRBJ1-4; 8 bases agree with TRBD1. Trimming cost V 6 bases and J 7 bases; bases outside gene matches: 7. The germline V gene has CDR1 MNHEY and CDR2 SVGAGI. The CDR3 spans 14 residues. This CDR3 reads CASRTGGRGEKLFF. The CDR3 DNA reads as TGTGCCAGCAGAACAGGGGGAAGGGGTGAAAAACTGTTTTTT.

The rearrangement joins TRBV30 to TRBJ2-3, with TRBD2 identical over 7 bases. This CDR3 has 14 residues. The V gene end was trimmed by 5 bases and the J gene end by 6 bases; junction bases not matched to a gene: 11. The V gene's germline CDR1 is GTSNPN and CDR2 SVGIG (reference sequence). For the CDR3, the DNA is TGTGCCTGGGCGAGACTCGGGACTACCGATACGCAGTATTTT. The encoded protein is CAWARLGTTDTQYF.

This chain uses TRBV7-8 with TRBJ2-3; 7 bases are shared with TRBD1. Germline loops: CDR1 SGHVS, CDR2 FQNEAQ. V lost 4 bases and J lost 3; bases outside the gene matches: 4. The CDR3 extends over 14 amino acids. CDR3 DNA: TGTGCCAGCAGCTATCAACAGGGGACAGATACGCAGTATTTT. It is translated as CASSYQQGTDTQYF.

In its sample, this clone was seen once. The gene calls are TRBV5-1 and TRBJ1-4; 7 positions agree with TRBD1. The CDR3 consists of 15 residues. The germline gives CDR1 SGHRS, CDR2 YFSETQ. V shed 6 bases and J 1 base; nucleotides not matched to a gene: 6. CDR3 coding DNA: TGCGCCAGCAACAGAAGGGGGCTAACTAATGAAAAACTGTTTTTT. Translated, it gives CASNRRGLTNEKLFF.

This rearrangement joins TRBV28 to TRBJ1-4; D might be TRBD1 (5 bases). Trimming removed 2 bases at V and 0 bases at J, with 10 bases between. The CDR3 consists of 16 residues. Germline CDR1 reads MDHEN; CDR2 reads SYDVKM. This CDR3 reads CASSLGGFTTNEKLFF. The CDR3 DNA reads TGTGCCAGCAGTTTAGGGGGGTTCACAACTAATGAAAAACTGTTTTTT.

The V call is TRBV5-1, the J call TRBJ1-4; 8 nucleotides agree with TRBD1. CDR3 length equals 14 residues. The V segment lost 0 bases and the J segment 8 bases; nucleotides outside the gene matches: 3. Looked up from germline, CDR1 is SGHRS and CDR2 is YFSETQ. Here the CDR3 reads CASSLGQGREKLFF. In DNA form, the CDR3 reads TGCGCCAGCAGCTTGGGACAGGGGAGAGAAAAACTGTTTTTT.

This chain connects TRBV2 to TRBJ2-1; D call uncertain. Trimming cost V 5 bases and J 6 bases, with 5 bases left between them. CDR3 length: 11 amino acids. Germline V lookup: CDR1 SNHLY, CDR2 FYNNEI. CDR3 sequence: CASSYFNEQFF. CDR3 DNA: TGTGCCAGCAGTTACTTCAATGAGCAGTTCTTC.

This clone was found a few times. This rearrangement joins TRBV6-5 to TRBJ2-7; TRBD1 is a possible D gene (6 bases). The CDR3 length is 13 residues. The germline gives CDR1 MNHEY, CDR2 SVGAGI. Between the trimmed V and J ends, which lost 2 bases and 3 bases, there was a span of 8 bases. CDR3 bases: TGTGCCAGCAGTTACGACAGGAACTACGAGCAGTACTTC. Protein: CASSYDRNYEQYF.

This clone was detected once. The genes are TRBV28 and TRBJ2-5; D remains unclear. The CDR3 extends over 11 amino acids. In germline, CDR1 is MDHEN, CDR2 SYDVKM. The V end lost 6 bases, the J end lost 3 bases, and 5 bases lay between the germline ends. This CDR3 reads CASSYKETQYF. The DNA for the CDR3 is TGTGCCAGCAGCTATAAAGAGACCCAGTACTTC.

The chain combines TRBV7-2 with TRBJ1-6; a weak D match, TRBD1 (6 bases). Trimming pared 7 bases from V and 8 bases from J, leaving 12 bases between. CDR1 SGHTA and CDR2 FQGNSA come from the germline V gene. The CDR3 has 13 residues. CDR3 in DNA: TGTGCCAGCAACACAGGGTGGGATTCACCCCTCCACTTT. Amino acid sequence: CASNTGWDSPLHF.

This chain uses TRBV5-1 with TRBJ1-5, with 7 bases fitting TRBD1. CDR3 size: 15 residues. Trimming at V came to 3 bases and at J to 3 bases, leaving 6 bases not matched to a gene. CDR1 and CDR2 (germline): SGHRS, YFSETQ. The CDR3 DNA follows: TGCGCCAGCAGCTGGTCAGGGGGATCCAATCAGCCCCAGCATTTT. Translated: CASSWSGGSNQPQHF.